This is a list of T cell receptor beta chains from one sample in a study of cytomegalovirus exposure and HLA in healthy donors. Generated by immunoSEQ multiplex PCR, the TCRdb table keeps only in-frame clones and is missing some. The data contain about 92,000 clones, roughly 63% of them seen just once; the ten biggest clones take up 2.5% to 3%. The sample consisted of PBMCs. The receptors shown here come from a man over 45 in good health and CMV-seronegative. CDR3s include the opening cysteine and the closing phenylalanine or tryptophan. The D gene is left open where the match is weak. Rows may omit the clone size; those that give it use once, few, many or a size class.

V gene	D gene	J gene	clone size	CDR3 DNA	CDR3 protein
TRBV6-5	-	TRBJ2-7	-	TGTGCCACGACAGTTTATGACCCTTACGAGCAGTACTTC	CATTVYDPYEQYF
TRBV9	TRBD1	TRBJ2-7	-	TGTGCCAGCAGCGTAGGGACAGGGTACCACGAGCAGTACTTC	CASSVGTGYHEQYF
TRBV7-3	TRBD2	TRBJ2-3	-	TGTGCCAGCAGCTTAAATCCCGGGGCGGGGGGGTACCCTAGCACAGATACGCAGTATTTT	CASSLNPGAGGYPSTDTQYF
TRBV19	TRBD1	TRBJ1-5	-	TGTGCCAGTAGTATTAAGGGCAGGGGGCGCGATCAGCCCCAGCATTTT	CASSIKGRGRDQPQHF
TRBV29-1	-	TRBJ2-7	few	TGCAGCATTCGCCGGGGGAAATCCTACGAGCAGTACTTC	CSIRRGKSYEQYF
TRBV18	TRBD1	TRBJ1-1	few	TGTGCCAGCTCACGACGGACAGGGTTAGGGAGCACTGAAGCTTTCTTT	CASSRRTGLGSTEAFF
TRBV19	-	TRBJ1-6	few	TGTGCCAGTAGTATGAGCTCCTATAATTCACCCCTCCACTTT	CASSMSSYNSPLHF
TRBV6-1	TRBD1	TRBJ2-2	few	TGTGCCAGCGCGACAGGGGGCGACACCGGGGAGCTGTTTTTT	CASATGGDTGELFF
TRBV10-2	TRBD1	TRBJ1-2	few	TGCGCCAGCAGGCCCTCCGGGACAGGGAGTGGCTACACCTTC	CASRPSGTGSGYTF
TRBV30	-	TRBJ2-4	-	TGTGCCTGGACCAACCCTAGCGCCCAAAACATTCAGTACTTC	CAWTNPSAQNIQYF
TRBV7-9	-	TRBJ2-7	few	TGTGCCAGCAGCTTACGAACAGGGTTGCAGTACTTC	CASSLRTGLQYF
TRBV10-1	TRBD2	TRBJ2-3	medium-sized	TGCGCCAGCACTAGACTAGCGGGAGACACAGATACGCAGTATTTT	CASTRLAGDTDTQYF
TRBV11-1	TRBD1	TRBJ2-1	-	TGTGCCAGCAGCCAGGGGGCCTACAATGAGCAGTTCTTC	CASSQGAYNEQFF
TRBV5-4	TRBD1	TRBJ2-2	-	TGTGCCAGCAGCACACAGGCCTTCAAGGGGGCTCGGGACGGGGAGCTGTTTTTT	CASSTQAFKGARDGELFF
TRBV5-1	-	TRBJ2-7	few	TGCGCCAGCCGAAGGTCAGGAAACTGGGACGAGCAGTACTTC	CASRRSGNWDEQYF
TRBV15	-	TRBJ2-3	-	TGTGCCACCAGCAGAGGAGGGCTCAACACAGATACGCAGTATTTT	CATSRGGLNTDTQYF
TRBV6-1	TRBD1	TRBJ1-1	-	TGTGCCAGCAGTGAAGTCGGACAGGGGGAAGCTTTCTTT	CASSEVGQGEAFF
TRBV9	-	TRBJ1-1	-	TGTGCCAGCAGCGTAGAGTCAGAGAACACTGAAGCTTTCTTT	CASSVESENTEAFF
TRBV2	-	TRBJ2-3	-	TGTGCCAGCATTTACCGGGACATCGGAACTAAAACAGATACGCAGTATTTT	CASIYRDIGTKTDTQYF
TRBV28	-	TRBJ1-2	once	TGTGCCAGCAGGTCTACAGGGAATATCTATGGCTACACCTTC	CASRSTGNIYGYTF